This T cell receptor beta chain was captured in a study of technical replicates of blood from several donors. This CDR3 spans 12 amino acids. V was shortened by 8 bases and J by 5 bases, with 13 bases between the two germline ends. Germline V gives CDR1 SNHLY, CDR2 FYNNEI. Sequenced by immunoSEQ multiplex PCR; TCRdb stores in-frame clones only, minus some. In the table there are tens of thousands of clones, approximately 95% of which are singletons. Material: T cells isolated from PBMCs. The chain recombines TRBV2 with TRBJ2-7; D is possibly TRBD2 (6 bases). This receptor was obtained from a human donor in good health. In DNA form, the CDR3 reads TGTGCCAGCCTGGGGGGTTTGAACGAGCAGTACTTC. Translated, it gives CASLGGLNEQYF.